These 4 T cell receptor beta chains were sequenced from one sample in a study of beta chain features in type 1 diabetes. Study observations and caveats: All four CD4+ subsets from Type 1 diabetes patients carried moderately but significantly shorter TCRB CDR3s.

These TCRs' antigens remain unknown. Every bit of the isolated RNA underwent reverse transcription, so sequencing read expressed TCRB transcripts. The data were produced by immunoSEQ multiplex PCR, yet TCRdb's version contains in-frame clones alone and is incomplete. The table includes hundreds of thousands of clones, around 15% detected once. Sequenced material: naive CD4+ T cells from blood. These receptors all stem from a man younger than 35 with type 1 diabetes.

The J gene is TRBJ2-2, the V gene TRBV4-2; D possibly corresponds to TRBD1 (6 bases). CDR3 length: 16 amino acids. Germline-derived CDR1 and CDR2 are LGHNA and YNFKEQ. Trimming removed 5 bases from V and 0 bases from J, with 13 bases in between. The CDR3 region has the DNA TGTGCCAGCAGCAAGACAGGAGACGCGAACACCGGGGAGCTGTTTTTT. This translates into CASSKTGDANTGELFF.

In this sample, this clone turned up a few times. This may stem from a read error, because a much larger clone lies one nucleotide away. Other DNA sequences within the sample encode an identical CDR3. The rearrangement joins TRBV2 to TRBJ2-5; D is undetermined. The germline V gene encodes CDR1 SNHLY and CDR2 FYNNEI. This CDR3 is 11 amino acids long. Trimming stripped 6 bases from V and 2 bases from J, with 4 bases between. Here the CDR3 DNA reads TGTGCCAGCAGCCAGCAAGAGACCCAGTACTTC. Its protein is CASSQQETQYF.

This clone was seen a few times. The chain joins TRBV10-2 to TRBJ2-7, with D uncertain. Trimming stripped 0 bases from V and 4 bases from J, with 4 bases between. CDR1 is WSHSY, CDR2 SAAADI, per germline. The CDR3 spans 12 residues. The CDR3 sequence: CASSESGYEQYF. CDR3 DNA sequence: TGCGCCAGCAGTGAGTCGGGTTACGAGCAGTACTTC.

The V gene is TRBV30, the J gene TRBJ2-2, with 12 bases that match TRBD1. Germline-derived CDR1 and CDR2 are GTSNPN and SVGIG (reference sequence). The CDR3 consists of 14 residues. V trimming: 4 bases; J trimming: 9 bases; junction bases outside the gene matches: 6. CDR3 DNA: TGTGCCTGGAACCGGGACAGGGGGCGCCGGGAGCTGTTTTTT. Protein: CAWNRDRGRRELFF. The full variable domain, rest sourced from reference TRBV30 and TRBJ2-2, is SQTIHQWPATLVQPVGSPLSLECTVEGTSNPNLYWYRQAAGRGLQLLFYSVGIGQISSEVPQNLSASRPQDRQFILSSKKLLLSDSGFYLCAWNRDRGRRELFFGEGSRLTVL.